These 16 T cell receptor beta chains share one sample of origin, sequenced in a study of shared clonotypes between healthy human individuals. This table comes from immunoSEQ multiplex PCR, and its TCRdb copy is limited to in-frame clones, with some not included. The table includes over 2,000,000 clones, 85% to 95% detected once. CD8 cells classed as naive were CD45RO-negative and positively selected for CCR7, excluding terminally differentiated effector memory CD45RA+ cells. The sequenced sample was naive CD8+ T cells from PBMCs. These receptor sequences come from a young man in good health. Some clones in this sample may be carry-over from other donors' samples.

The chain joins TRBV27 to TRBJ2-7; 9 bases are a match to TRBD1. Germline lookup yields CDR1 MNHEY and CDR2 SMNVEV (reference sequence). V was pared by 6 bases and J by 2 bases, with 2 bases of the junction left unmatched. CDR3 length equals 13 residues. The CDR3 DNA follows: TGTGCCAGCAGCGGACAGGGGCCCTACGAGCAGTACTTC. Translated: CASSGQGPYEQYF.

The CDR3 region has the DNA TGTGCCAGCAGCCCGAAACCAACCGGGACAGGGTTGCATGGCTACACCTTC. It specifies CASSPKPTGTGLHGYTF. The V call is TRBV7-9, the J call TRBJ1-2; 9 nucleotides align to TRBD1. Germline CDR1 and CDR2: SEHNR and FQNEAQ (reference sequence). Unmatched junction bases numbered 16, after V lost 5 bases and J lost 6 bases. This CDR3 has 17 amino acids.

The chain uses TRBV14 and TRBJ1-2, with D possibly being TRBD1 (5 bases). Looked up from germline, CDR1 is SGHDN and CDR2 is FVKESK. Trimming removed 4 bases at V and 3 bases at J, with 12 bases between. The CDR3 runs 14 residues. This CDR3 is CASSPSGTHYGYTF. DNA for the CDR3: TGTGCCAGCAGCCCCTCAGGGACGCACTATGGCTACACCTTC. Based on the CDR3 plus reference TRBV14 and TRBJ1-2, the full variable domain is EAGVTQFPSHSVIEKGQTVTLRCDPISGHDNLYWYRRVMGKEIKFLLHFVKESKQDESGMPNNRFLAERTGGTYSTLKVQPAELEDSGVYFCASSPSGTHYGYTFGSGTRLTVV.

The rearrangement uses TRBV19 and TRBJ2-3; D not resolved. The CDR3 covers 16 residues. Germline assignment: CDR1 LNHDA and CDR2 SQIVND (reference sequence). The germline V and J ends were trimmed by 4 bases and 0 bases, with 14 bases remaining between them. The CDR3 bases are TGTGCCAGTAGTACCGTCCCCTTTTGGAGCACAGATACGCAGTATTTT. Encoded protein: CASSTVPFWSTDTQYF.

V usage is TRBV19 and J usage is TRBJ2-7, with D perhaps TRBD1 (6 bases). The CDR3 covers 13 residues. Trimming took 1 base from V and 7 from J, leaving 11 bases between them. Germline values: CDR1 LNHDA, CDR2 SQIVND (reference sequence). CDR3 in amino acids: CASSIVGAGEQYF. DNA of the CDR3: TGTGCCAGTAGTATAGTGGGGGCTGGGGAGCAGTACTTC.

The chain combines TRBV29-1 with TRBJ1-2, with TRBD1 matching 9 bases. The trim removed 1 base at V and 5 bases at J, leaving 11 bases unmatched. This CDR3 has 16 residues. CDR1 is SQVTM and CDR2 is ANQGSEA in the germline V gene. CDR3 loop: CSVEVRQGGLGYGYTF. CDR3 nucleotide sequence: TGCAGCGTTGAAGTCCGACAGGGGGGTCTCGGATATGGCTACACCTTC.

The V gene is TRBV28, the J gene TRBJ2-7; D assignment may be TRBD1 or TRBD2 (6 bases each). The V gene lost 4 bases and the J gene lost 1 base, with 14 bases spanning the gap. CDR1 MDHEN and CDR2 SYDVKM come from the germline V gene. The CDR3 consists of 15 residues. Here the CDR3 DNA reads TGTGCCAGCAGTTCCCGGGGGACACCATCCTACGAGCAGTACTTC. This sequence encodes CASSSRGTPSYEQYF. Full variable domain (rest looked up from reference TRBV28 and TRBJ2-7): DVKVTQSSRYLVKRTGEKVFLECVQDMDHENMFWYRQDPGLGLRLIYFSYDVKMKEKGDIPEGYSVSREKKERFSLILESASTNQTSMYLCASSSRGTPSYEQYFGPGTRLTVT.

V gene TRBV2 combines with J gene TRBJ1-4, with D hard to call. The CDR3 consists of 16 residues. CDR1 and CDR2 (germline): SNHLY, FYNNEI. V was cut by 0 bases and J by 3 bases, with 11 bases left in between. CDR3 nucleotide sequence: TGTGCCAGCAGTGAAGCACCCCGGGAGTCTAATGAAAAACTGTTTTTT. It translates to CASSEAPRESNEKLFF.

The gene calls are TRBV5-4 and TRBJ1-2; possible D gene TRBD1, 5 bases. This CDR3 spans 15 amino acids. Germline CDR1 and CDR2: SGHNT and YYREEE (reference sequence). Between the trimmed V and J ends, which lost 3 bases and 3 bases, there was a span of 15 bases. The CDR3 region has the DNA TGTGCCAGCAGCTCCCAGGGATTCCTGGACTATGGCTACACCTTC. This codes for CASSSQGFLDYGYTF.

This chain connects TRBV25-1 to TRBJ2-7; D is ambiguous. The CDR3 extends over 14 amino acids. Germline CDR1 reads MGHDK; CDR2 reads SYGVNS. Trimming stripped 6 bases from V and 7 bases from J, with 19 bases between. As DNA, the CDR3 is TGTGCCAGCAGCAGAGGACCGACGTTCTGGGAGCAGTACTTC. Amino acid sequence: CASSRGPTFWEQYF.

The chain's CDR3 is CASSHRQTGPGELFF. For the CDR3, the DNA is TGTGCCAGCAGCCACCGGCAAACAGGGCCCGGGGAGCTGTTTTTT. This chain uses TRBV28 with TRBJ2-2; D might be TRBD1 (6 bases). The V gene's germline CDR1 is MDHEN and CDR2 SYDVKM. Trimming cost V 6 bases and J 6 bases, with 17 bases left between them. The CDR3 runs 15 residues.

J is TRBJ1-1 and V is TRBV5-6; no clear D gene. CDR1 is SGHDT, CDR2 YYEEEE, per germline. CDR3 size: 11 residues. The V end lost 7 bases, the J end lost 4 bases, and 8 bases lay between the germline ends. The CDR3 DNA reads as TGTGCCAGCCACTATGGCACTGAAGCTTTCTTT. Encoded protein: CASHYGTEAFF.

CDR3: CASQDRGQYEQYF. The CDR3 region has the DNA TGTGCCAGCCAAGACAGGGGGCAATACGAGCAGTACTTC. This rearrangement joins TRBV7-6 to TRBJ2-7; 10 bases fit TRBD1. J lost 4 bases, V lost 8 bases, and 5 bases had no gene match. Germline CDR1 is SGHVS and CDR2 is FNYEAQ. The CDR3 loop spans 13 amino acids.

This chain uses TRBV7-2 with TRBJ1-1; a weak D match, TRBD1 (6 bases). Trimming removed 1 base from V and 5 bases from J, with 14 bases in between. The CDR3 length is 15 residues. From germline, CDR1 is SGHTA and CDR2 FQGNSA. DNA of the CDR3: TGTGCCAGCAGCTTAGATCCAGGGGTTAGGACTGAAGCTTTCTTT. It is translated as CASSLDPGVRTEAFF.

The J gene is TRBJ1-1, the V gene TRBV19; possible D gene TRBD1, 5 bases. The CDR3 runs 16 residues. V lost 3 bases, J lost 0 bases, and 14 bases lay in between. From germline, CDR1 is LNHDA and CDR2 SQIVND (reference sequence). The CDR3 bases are TGTGCCAGTAGTATGGGGGGGGTCCTCATGAACACTGAAGCTTTCTTT. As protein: CASSMGGVLMNTEAFF.

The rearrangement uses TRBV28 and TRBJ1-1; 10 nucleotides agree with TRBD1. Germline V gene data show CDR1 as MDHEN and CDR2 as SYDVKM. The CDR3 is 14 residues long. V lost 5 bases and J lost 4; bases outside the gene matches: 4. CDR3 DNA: TGTGCCAGCAGTGAGACAGGGGGCATCACTGAAGCTTTCTTT. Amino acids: CASSETGGITEAFF.